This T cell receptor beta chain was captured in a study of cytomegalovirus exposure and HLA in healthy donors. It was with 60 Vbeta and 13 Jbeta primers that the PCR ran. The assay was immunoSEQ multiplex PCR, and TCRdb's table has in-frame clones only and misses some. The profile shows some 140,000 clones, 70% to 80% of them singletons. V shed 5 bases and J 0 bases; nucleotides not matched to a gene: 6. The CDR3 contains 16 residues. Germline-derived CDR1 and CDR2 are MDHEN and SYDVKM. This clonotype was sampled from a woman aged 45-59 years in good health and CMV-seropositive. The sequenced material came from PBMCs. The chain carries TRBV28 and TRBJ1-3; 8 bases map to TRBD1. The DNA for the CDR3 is TGTGCCAGCAGTGGGGACAGGATCCGCTCTGGAAACACCATATATTTT. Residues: CASSGDRIRSGNTIYF.